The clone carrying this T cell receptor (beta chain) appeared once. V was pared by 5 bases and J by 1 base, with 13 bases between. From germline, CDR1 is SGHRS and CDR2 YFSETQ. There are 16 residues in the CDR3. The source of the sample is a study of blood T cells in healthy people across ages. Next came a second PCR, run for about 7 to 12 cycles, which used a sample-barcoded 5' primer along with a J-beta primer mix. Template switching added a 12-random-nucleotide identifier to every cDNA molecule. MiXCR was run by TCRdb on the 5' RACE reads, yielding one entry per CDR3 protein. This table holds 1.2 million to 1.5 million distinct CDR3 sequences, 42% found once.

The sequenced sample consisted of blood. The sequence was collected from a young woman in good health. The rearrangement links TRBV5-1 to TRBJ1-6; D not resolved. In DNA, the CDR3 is TGCGCCAGCAGTTTGATAGGTGAATCCTATAATTCACCCCTCCACTTT. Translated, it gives CASSLIGESYNSPLHF.